This T cell receptor (beta chain) is drawn from a study of blood T cell repertoires in COVID-19. This CDR3 contains 18 residues. Trimming at V came to 2 bases and at J to 1 base, leaving 9 bases not matched to a gene. Germline V gene lookup returns CDR1 MNHEY and CDR2 SVGEGT. The protocol was immunoSEQ multiplex PCR, while the TCRdb copy is restricted to in-frame clones and leaves out a portion. This sample carries approximately 300,000 clones, about 83% of them seen once, and the ten largest clones take 1.5% to 2%. The clonotype was recovered from a woman aged 45-65 years with acute or convalescent COVID-19. Sequenced input: peripheral blood. J is TRBJ2-2 and V is TRBV6-2 or TRBV6-3, with TRBD1 matching over 8 bases. CDR3 sequence reads: CASSYGQGQRENTGELFF. In nucleotides, the CDR3 is TGTGCCAGCAGTTACGGACAGGGTCAAAGGGAGAACACCGGGGAGCTGTTTTTT.